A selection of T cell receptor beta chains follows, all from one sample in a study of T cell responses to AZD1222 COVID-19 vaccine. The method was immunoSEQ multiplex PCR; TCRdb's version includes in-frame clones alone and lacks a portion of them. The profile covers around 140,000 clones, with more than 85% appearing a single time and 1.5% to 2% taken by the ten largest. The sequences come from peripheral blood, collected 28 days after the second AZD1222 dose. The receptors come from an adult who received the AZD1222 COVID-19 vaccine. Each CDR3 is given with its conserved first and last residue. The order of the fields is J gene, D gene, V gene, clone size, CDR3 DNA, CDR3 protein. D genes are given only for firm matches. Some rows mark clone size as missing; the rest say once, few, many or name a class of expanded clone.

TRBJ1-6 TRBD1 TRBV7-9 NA TGTGCCAGCAGCTTAGGCTGGGACAGCACTAATTCACCCCTCCACTTT CASSLGWDSTNSPLHF
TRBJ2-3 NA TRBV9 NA TGTGCCAGCAGCACGCGAGGCCTGATCACAGATACGCAGTATTTT CASSTRGLITDTQYF
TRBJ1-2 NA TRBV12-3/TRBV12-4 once TGTGCCAGCAGTGGCGTTTGGACGGGTGGCTACACCTTC CASSGVWTGGYTF
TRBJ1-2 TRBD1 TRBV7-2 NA TGTGCCAGCAGCCCTTGGACAGGGAACTATGGCTACACCTTC CASSPWTGNYGYTF
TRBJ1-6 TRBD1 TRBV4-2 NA TGTGCCAGCAGCCAACACAGGGGAGGTGTTGGTTCACCCCTCCACTTT CASSQHRGGVGSPLHF
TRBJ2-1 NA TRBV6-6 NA TGTGCCAGCTTAGTCGGGGATAGCTACAATGAGCAGTTCTTC CASLVGDSYNEQFF
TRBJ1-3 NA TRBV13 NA TGTGCCAGCAGCAACCTGGGACGGCCCTCTGGAAACACCATATATTTT CASSNLGRPSGNTIYF
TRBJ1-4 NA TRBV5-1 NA TGCGCCAGCAGCTTGAACAGCCCTTCAACTAATGAAAAACTGTTTTTT CASSLNSPSTNEKLFF
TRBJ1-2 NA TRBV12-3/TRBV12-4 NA TGTGCCAGCACCTTCGGCCAGGGGAATGGCTACACCTTC CASTFGQGNGYTF
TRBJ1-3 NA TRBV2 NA TGTGCCAGCAGTGCGGTGGGGGTAGGAAACACCATATATTTT CASSAVGVGNTIYF
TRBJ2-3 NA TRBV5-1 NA TGCGCCAGCAGCTTCGACGGAGCTAGCACAGATACGCAGTATTTT CASSFDGASTDTQYF
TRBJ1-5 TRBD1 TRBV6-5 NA TGTGCCAGCGGCGGACAGGCGAGCAATCAGCCCCAGCATTTT CASGGQASNQPQHF
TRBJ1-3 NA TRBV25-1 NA TGTGCCAGCAGTGATCCCGGGTTCTCTGGAAACACCATATATTTT CASSDPGFSGNTIYF
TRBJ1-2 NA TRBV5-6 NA TGTGCCAGCAGCTTGGACGAGGGTTCTTGGGGAGGCTACACCTTC CASSLDEGSWGGYTF
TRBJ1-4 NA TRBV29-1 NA TGCAGCGCTGTTCAGGGTTTGCCTAATGAAAAACTGTTTTTT CSAVQGLPNEKLFF
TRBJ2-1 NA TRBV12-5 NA TGTGCTAGCATGCTCCCACCGAGGATTAGTAGGAATGAGCAGTTCTTC CASMLPPRISRNEQFF
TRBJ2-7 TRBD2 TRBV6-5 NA TGTGCCAGCAGTTACTCGGGGAGCGGGGACTCCTACGAGCAGTACTTC CASSYSGSGDSYEQYF
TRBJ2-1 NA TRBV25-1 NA TGTGCCAGCAGCTACTACAATGAGCAGTTCTTC CASSYYNEQFF
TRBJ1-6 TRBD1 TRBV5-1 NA TGCGCCAGCAGCCCAAACAGGGGTAATTCACCCCTCCACTTT CASSPNRGNSPLHF
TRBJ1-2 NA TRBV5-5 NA TGTGCCAGCAGCTTGGATCTGGGCGGGTATGGCTACACCTTC CASSLDLGGYGYTF
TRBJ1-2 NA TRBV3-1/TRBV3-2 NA TGTGCCAGCAGCCACACAGGGTTAGGCTACACCTTC CASSHTGLGYTF
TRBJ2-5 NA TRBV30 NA TGTGCCTGGAGTCCGACGGGACGGGAGACCCAGTACTTC CAWSPTGRETQYF
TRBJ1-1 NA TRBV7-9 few TGTGCCAGCAGCCCCTCCGACACCTTTTCCCTGGTCACCACTGAAGCTTTCTTT CASSPSDTFSLVTTEAFF
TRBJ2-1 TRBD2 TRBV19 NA TGTGCCAGTAGTATCGGTAGCGGGACGTTCAATGAGCAGTTCTTC CASSIGSGTFNEQFF
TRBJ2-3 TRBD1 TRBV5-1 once TGCGCCAGCAGCCCCGGGACAGTTCTCACAGATACGCAGTATTTT CASSPGTVLTDTQYF
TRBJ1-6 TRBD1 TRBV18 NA TGTGCCAGCTCACCCGGGACAGCGTTGTGGCCCCTCCACTTT CASSPGTALWPLHF
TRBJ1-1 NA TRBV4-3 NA TGCGCCAGCAGCCCCAGGGCGGACACTGAAGCTTTCTTT CASSPRADTEAFF
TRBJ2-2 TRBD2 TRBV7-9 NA TGTGCCAGCAGCCTGGGGGTAGCGGGATTAAACACCGGGGAGCTGTTTTTT CASSLGVAGLNTGELFF
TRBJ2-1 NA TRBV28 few TGTGCCAGCAGTTTATTAGTGGGCTACAATGAGCAGTTCTTC CASSLLVGYNEQFF
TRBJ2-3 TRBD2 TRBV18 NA TGTGCCAGCTCACCACGGAGCGGGGGGGCCGGTACAGATACGCAGTATTTT CASSPRSGGAGTDTQYF
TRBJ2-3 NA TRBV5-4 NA TGTGCCAGCAGCTTTACCGGGAACACAGATACGCAGTATTTT CASSFTGNTDTQYF
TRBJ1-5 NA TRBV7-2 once TGTGCCAGCAGCTTTCCATGGGCAGTTAGCAATCAGCCCCAGCATTTT CASSFPWAVSNQPQHF
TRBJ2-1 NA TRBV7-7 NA TGTGCTAGCAGCACAAACCCGACTAGTTTTCGCAATGAGCAGTTCTTC CASSTNPTSFRNEQFF
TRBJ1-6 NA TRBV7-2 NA TGTGCCAGCAGGCGCGGACAGTTGGGGAATTCACCCCTCCACTTT CASRRGQLGNSPLHF
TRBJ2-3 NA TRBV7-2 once TGTGCCAGCAGCCAGGACTGGAGCACAGATACGCAGTATTTT CASSQDWSTDTQYF
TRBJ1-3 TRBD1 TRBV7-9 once TGTGCCAGCAGCCGGGACAGCTCTGGAAACACCATATATTTT CASSRDSSGNTIYF
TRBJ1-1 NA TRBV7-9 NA TGTGCCAGCAGCTTAGATCAGGGCAACACTGAAGCTTTCTTT CASSLDQGNTEAFF
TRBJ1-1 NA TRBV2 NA TGTGCCAGCAGTGAAGAAGTCGGTACTGAAGCTTTCTTT CASSEEVGTEAFF
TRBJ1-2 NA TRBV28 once TGTGCCAGCAGCCGGGACATCATACGCTACACCTTC CASSRDIIRYTF
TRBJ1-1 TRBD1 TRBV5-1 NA TGCGCCAGCAGCGCGCAGGGGGCTGACACTGAAGCTTTCTTT CASSAQGADTEAFF
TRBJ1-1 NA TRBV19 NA TGTGCCAGTAGTATGGGGGAAGCGAACACTGAAGCTTTCTTT CASSMGEANTEAFF
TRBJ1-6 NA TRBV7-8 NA TGTGCCAGCAGCCTAGCTCAGGGGAGGGGAGTATCACCCCTCCACTTT CASSLAQGRGVSPLHF
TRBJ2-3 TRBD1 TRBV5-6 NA TGTGCCAGCAGCACTGGACAGGTACTGGATACGCAGTATTTT CASSTGQVLDTQYF
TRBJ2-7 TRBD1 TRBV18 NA TGTGCCAGCTCACCCGGACAGGGTAGCTCCTACGAGCAGTACTTC CASSPGQGSSYEQYF
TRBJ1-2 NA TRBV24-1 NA TGTGCCACCAGTGACCCGACCCTTCGAGAGGGCTACACCTTC CATSDPTLREGYTF
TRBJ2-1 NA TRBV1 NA TGCACCAGCAGCCAGGGGACTAGAGGCTACAATGAGCAGTTCTTC CTSSQGTRGYNEQFF
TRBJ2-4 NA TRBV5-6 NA TGTGCCAGCAGCGGTCGGGGGCTAGCCAAAAACATTCAGTACTTC CASSGRGLAKNIQYF
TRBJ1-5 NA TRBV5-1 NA TGCGCCAGCAGCTTGGCGGGGGAGGCCAATCAGCCCCAGCATTTT CASSLAGEANQPQHF
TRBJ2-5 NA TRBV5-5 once TGTGCCAGCAGCTCGTCGACAGGGAGGGAGACCCAGTACTTC CASSSSTGRETQYF
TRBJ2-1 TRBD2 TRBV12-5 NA TGTGCTAGTGGTTTGGTTACTCTACCGGGACTAGCGGGGTGGGCCTACAATGAGCAGTTCTTC CASGLVTLPGLAGWAYNEQFF